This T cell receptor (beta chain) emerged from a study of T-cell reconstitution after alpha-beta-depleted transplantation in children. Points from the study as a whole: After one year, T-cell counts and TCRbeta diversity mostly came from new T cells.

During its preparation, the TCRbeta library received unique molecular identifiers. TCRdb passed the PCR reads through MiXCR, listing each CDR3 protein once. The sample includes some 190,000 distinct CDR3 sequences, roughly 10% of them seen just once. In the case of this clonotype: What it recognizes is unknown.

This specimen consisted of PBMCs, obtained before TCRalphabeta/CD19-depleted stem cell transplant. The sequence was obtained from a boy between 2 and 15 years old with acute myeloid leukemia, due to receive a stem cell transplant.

DNA of the CDR3: TGTGCCAGCTCACCATGGACTAGCGGGAACACAGATACGCAGTATTTT. Translated: CASSPWTSGNTDTQYF. The chain carries TRBV18 and TRBJ2-3; 12 bases are a match to TRBD2. Losses at the gene ends were 2 bases for V and 2 bases for J; bases not matched to a gene: 2. The CDR3 spans 16 residues. Germline V lookup: CDR1 KGHSH, CDR2 LQKENI.